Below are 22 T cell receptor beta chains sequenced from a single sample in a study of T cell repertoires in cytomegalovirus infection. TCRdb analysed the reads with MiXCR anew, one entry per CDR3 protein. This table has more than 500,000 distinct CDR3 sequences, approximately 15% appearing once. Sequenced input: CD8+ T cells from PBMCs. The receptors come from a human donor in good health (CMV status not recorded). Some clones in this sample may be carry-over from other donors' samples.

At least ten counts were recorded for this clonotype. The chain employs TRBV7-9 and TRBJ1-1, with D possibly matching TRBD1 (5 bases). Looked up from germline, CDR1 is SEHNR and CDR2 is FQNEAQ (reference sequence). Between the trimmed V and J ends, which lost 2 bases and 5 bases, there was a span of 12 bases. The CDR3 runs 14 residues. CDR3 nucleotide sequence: TGTGCCAGCAGCTTATTCACCGAGGGGACTGAAGCTTTCTTT. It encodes CASSLFTEGTEAFF.

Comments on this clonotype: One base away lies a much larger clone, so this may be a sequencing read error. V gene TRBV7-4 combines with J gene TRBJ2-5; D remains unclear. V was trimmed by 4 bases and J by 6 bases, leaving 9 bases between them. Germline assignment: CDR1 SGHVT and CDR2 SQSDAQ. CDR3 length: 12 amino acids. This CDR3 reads CASSWTSKTQYF. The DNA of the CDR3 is TGTGCCAGCAGCTGGACCTCTAAGACCCAGTACTTC.

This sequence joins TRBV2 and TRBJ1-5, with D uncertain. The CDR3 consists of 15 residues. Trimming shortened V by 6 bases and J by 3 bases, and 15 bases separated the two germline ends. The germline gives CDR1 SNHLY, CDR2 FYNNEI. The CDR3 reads CASSDYRVPNQPQHF. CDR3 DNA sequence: TGTGCCAGCAGCGACTACCGGGTTCCCAATCAGCCCCAGCATTTT.

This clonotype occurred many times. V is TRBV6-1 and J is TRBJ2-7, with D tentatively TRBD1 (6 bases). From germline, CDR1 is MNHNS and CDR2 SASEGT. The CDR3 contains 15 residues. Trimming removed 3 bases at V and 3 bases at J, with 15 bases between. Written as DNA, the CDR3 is TGTGCCAGCAGTGAGCCGTGGCAGGGGTACTACGAGCAGTACTTC. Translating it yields CASSEPWQGYYEQYF.

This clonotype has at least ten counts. As DNA, the CDR3 is TGTGCCAGCAGCTTAGAGGAACAGATATACAATGAGCAGTTCTTC. It codes for CASSLEEQIYNEQFF. The chain combines TRBV7-9 with TRBJ2-1; D remains ambiguous. The CDR3 loop spans 15 amino acids. Trimming removed 1 base at V and 4 bases at J, with 11 bases between. CDR1 SEHNR and CDR2 FQNEAQ come from the germline V gene (reference sequence).

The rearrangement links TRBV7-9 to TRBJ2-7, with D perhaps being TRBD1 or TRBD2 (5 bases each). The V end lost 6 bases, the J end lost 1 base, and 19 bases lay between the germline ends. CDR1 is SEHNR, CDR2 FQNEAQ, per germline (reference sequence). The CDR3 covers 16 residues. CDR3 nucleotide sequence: TGTGCCAGCAGTCAACCTGGGACCCCCGGTTCCTACGAGCAGTACTTC. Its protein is CASSQPGTPGSYEQYF.

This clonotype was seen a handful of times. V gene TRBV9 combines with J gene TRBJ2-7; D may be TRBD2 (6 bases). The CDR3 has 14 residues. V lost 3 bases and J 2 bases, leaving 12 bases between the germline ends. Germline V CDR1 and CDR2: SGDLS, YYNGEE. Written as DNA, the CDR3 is TGTGCCAGCAGCGCCCGGGACTCTCCCTACGAGCAGTACTTC. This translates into CASSARDSPYEQYF.

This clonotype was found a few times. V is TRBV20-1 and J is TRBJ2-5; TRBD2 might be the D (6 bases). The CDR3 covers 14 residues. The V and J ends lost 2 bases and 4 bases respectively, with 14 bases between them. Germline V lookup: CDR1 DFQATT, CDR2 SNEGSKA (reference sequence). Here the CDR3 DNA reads TGCAGTGCTAGATCCCCGGGGGTAGGAGAGACCCAGTACTTC. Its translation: CSARSPGVGETQYF.

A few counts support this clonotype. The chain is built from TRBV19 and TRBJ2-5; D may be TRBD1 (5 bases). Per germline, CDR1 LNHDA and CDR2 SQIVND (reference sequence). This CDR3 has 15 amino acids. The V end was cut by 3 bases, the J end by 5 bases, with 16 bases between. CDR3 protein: CASSIGAGLRETQYF. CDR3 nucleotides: TGTGCCAGTAGTATTGGAGCAGGGCTGCGGGAGACCCAGTACTTC.

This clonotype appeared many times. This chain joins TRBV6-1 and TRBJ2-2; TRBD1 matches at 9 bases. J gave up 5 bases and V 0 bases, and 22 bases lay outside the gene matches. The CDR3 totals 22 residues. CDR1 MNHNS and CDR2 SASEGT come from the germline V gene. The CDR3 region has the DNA TGTGCCAGCAGTGAAGCTATATCGGGCGGAAGCCGGGACAGGGTACTAACCGGGGAGCTGTTTTTT. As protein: CASSEAISGGSRDRVLTGELFF.

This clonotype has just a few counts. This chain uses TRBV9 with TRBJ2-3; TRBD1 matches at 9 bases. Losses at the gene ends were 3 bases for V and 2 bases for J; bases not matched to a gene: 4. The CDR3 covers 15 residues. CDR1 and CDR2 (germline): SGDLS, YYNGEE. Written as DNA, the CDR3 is TGTGCCAGCAGCGGGACAGGGGATTTCACAGATACGCAGTATTTT. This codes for CASSGTGDFTDTQYF.

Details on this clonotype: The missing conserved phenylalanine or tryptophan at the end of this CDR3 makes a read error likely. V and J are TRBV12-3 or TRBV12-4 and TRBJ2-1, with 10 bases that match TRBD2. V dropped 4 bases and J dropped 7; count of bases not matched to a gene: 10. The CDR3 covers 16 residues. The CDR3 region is CASSSGTSVSKNEQFL. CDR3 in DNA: TGTGCCAGCAGTTCCGGGACTAGCGTGTCCAAAAATGAGCAGTTCTTA.

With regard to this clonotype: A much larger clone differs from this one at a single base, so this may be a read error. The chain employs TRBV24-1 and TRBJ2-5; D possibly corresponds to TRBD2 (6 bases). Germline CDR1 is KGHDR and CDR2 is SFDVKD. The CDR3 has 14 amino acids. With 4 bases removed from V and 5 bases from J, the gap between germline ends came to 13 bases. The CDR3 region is CATSEGGPPETQYF. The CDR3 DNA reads TGTGCCACCAGTGAAGGAGGGCCACCGGAGACCCAGTACTTC.

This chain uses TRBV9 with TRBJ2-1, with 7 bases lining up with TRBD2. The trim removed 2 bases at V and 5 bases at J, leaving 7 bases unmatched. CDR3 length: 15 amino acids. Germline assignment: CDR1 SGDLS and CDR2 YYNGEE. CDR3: CASSVRGGEDNEQFF. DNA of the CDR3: TGTGCCAGCAGCGTGCGCGGGGGAGAAGACAATGAGCAGTTCTTC.

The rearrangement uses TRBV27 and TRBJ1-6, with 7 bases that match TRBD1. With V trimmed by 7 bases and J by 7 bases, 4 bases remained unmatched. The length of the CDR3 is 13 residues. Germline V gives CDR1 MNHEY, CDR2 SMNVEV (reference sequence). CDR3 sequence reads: CASNRGPNSPLHF. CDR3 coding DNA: TGTGCCAGCAACAGGGGTCCAAATTCACCCCTCCACTTT.

CDR3 sequence reads: CSARDIQSGQPQHF. DNA for the CDR3: TGCAGTGCTAGAGATATCCAGAGCGGTCAGCCCCAGCATTTT. The chain couples TRBV20-1 to TRBJ1-5; D gene uncertain. V dropped 0 bases and J dropped 6 bases, with 12 bases sitting between them. The CDR3 has 14 residues. Germline values: CDR1 DFQATT, CDR2 SNEGSKA (reference sequence).

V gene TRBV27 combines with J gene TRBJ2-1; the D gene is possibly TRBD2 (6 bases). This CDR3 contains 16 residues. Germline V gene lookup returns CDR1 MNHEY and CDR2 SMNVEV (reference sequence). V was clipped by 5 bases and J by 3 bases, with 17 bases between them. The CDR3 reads CASSMPSRGFYNEQFF. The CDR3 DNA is TGTGCCAGCAGTATGCCCTCGCGGGGCTTCTACAATGAGCAGTTCTTC.

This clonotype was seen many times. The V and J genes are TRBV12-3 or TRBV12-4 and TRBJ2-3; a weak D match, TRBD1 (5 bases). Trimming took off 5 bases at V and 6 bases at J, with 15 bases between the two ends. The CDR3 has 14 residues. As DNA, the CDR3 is TGTGCCAGCAGTACATCCTCGGACATCGATACGCAGTATTTT. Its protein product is CASSTSSDIDTQYF.

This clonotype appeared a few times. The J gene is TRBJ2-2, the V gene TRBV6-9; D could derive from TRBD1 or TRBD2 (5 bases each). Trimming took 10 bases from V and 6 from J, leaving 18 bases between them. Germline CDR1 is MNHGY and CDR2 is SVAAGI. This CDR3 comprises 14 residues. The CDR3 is CATAGTLKAGELFF. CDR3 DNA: TGTGCCACGGCCGGGACGCTAAAGGCCGGGGAGCTGTTTTTT.

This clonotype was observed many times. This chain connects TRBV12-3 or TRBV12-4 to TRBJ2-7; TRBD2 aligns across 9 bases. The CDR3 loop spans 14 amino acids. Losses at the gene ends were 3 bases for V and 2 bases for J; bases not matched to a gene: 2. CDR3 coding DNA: TGTGCCAGCAGTTTCGCGGGAGGGACCTACGAGCAGTACTTC. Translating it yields CASSFAGGTYEQYF.

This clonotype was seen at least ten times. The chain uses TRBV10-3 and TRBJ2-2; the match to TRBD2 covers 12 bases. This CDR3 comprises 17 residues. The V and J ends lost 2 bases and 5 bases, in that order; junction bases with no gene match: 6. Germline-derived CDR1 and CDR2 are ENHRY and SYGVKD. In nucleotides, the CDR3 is TGTGCCATCAGTGAGCCTCGACTAGCGGGAGAAACCGGGGAGCTGTTTTTT. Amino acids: CAISEPRLAGETGELFF.

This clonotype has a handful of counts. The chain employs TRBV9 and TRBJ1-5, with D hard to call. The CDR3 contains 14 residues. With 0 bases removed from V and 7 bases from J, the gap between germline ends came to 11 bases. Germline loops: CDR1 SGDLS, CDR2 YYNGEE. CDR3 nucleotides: TGTGCCAGCAGCGTAGGAGGCCGAGGGCAGCCCCAGCATTTT. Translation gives CASSVGGRGQPQHF.